Each of the 26 T cell receptor beta chains below was sequenced from the same sample in a study of read filtering for tumor transcriptome and immune sequencing. This library used about 400 ng RNA and molecular barcoded adaptors spanning alpha/delta and beta/gamma chains. TCRdb recomputed calls from the reads with MiXCR, one row per CDR3 protein. In the table there are 55,000 to 60,000 distinct CDR3 sequences, over 9% of which are singletons. Sequencing was done on a sample of a population of CD138-negative cells sorted from bone marrow. The origin of the receptors is a donor aged 40 or over with multiple myeloma.

As concerns this clonotype: This may be a read error: a much more frequent sequence differs by one nucleotide. J is TRBJ2-5 and V is TRBV4-2; 14 bases match TRBD2. The CDR3 runs 15 residues. From germline, CDR1 is LGHNA and CDR2 YNFKEQ. CDR3 region: CVSSQVGTSGGNQYF. CDR3 in DNA: TGTGTCAGCAGCCAAGTGGGGACTAGCGGGGGAAACCAGTACTTC.

The sample holds many counts of this clonotype. The chain couples TRBV3-1 to TRBJ1-1; D ambiguous. The V gene lost 5 bases and the J gene lost 4 bases, with 8 bases spanning the gap. The CDR3 loop spans 12 amino acids. Germline loops: CDR1 LGHDT, CDR2 YNNKEL (reference sequence). CDR3 residues: CASSYGSTEAFF. The CDR3 coding sequence is TGTGCCAGCAGCTACGGCAGCACTGAAGCTTTCTTT.

This sequence joins TRBV10-3 and TRBJ1-1, with TRBD1 matching 9 bases. CDR1 is ENHRY, CDR2 SYGVKD, per germline. V lost 7 bases and J lost 4; bases outside the gene matches: 4. CDR3 length equals 13 residues. In DNA form, the CDR3 reads TGTGCCATCAAGGGGGGACAGGGCACTGAAGCTTTCTTT. This encodes CAIKGGQGTEAFF.

This clonotype was recorded at least ten times. The rearrangement links TRBV20-1 to TRBJ2-7; a possible D gene is TRBD1 (6 bases). CDR1 is DFQATT and CDR2 is SNEGSKA in the germline V gene (reference sequence). The V end lost 1 base, the J end lost 6 bases, and 16 bases lay between the germline ends. The length of the CDR3 is 14 residues. CDR3 nucleotide sequence: TGCAGTGCTAGAGCGGCCAGGGGATCTTTCGAGCAGTACTTC. Translating gives CSARAARGSFEQYF.

This clonotype has a handful of counts. The rearrangement uses TRBV29-1 and TRBJ1-1, with TRBD1 as a possible D gene (6 bases). The germline V and J ends were trimmed by 7 bases and 0 bases, with 18 bases remaining between them. Germline CDR1 is SQVTM and CDR2 is ANQGSEA. The CDR3 is 15 residues long. CDR3: CSAAKTGLMNTEAFF. CDR3 in DNA: TGCAGCGCCGCTAAGACAGGCCTCATGAACACTGAAGCTTTCTTT. Based on the CDR3 plus reference TRBV29-1 and TRBJ1-1, the full variable domain is SAVISQKPSRDICQRGTSLTIQCQVDSQVTMMFWYRQQPGQSLTLIATANQGSEATYESGFVIDKFPISRPNLTFSTLTVSNMSPEDSSIYLCSAAKTGLMNTEAFFGQGTRLTVV.

This clonotype has a count of ten or more. The J gene is TRBJ1-1, the V gene TRBV29-1; maybe TRBD1 (5 bases). Trimming shortened V by 5 bases and J by 8 bases, and 12 bases separated the two germline ends. The CDR3 loop spans 11 amino acids. Germline loops: CDR1 SQVTM, CDR2 ANQGSEA. Here the CDR3 reads CSVLGGLEAFF. CDR3 in DNA: TGCAGCGTTCTGGGGGGGTTAGAAGCTTTCTTT.

This clonotype was counted many times. This sequence joins TRBV7-2 and TRBJ1-5; tentative D call: TRBD1 (6 bases). V lost 3 bases to trimming and J lost 6 bases, with 18 bases between them. The CDR3 totals 16 residues. Germline lookup yields CDR1 SGHTA and CDR2 FQGNSA. The CDR3 DNA sequence: TGTGCCAGCAGCTTCGGAGGCCATCAGGGGAGTCAGCCCCAGCATTTT. Its protein product is CASSFGGHQGSQPQHF.

This clonotype was observed many times. This rearrangement joins TRBV5-5 to TRBJ1-1; TRBD1 might be the D (5 bases). CDR3 length: 14 residues. Per germline, CDR1 SGHKS and CDR2 YYEKEE (reference sequence). Trimming pared 1 base from V and 5 bases from J, leaving 12 bases between. This CDR3 is CASSLQGPRTEAFF. The CDR3 DNA reads as TGTGCCAGCAGCTTGCAGGGTCCCAGAACTGAAGCTTTCTTT.

This clonotype appeared many times. The genes are TRBV7-9 and TRBJ2-7, with 9 positions matching TRBD2. CDR1 is SEHNR and CDR2 is FQNEAQ in the germline V gene (reference sequence). V lost 4 bases and J lost 5; bases outside the gene matches: 18. The CDR3 sequence is 18 residues long. The CDR3, as DNA: TGTGCCAGCAGCTCGAACACAGCTGTGGCGGGGGGGTTCGACGAGCAGTACTTC. It codes for CASSSNTAVAGGFDEQYF.

This clonotype has only a few counts. This chain links TRBV3-1 with TRBJ2-5, with D perhaps matching TRBD1 (5 bases). Germline CDR1 and CDR2: LGHDT and YNNKEL (reference sequence). The CDR3 has 15 amino acids. V gave up 1 base and J gave up 5 bases, with 14 bases separating them. The CDR3 sequence is CASSQARGFGETQYF. The CDR3 nucleotides read TGTGCCAGCAGCCAAGCAAGGGGTTTCGGGGAGACCCAGTACTTC.

This clonotype was found once. A much larger clone differs from this one at a single base, so this may be a read error. V is TRBV7-9 and J is TRBJ2-3; 9 nucleotides align to TRBD2. V gave up 11 bases and J gave up 0 bases; unmatched junction bases: 9. The CDR3 has 15 residues. Germline V gene data show CDR1 as SEHNR and CDR2 as FQNEAQ (reference sequence). The CDR3 sequence: CACSTSGESTDTQYF. The DNA of the CDR3 is TGTGCCTGCTCGACTAGCGGTGAAAGCACAGATACGCAGTATTTT.

This clonotype has at least ten counts. This chain connects TRBV5-1 to TRBJ2-4; D possibly corresponds to TRBD2 (6 bases). Trimming pared 0 bases from V and 4 bases from J, leaving 11 bases between. There are 15 residues in the CDR3. CDR1 is SGHRS, CDR2 YFSETQ, per germline. CDR3 in amino acids: CASSLDRGIKNIQYF. CDR3 DNA sequence: TGCGCCAGCAGCTTGGACCGGGGGATAAAAAACATTCAGTACTTC.

This clonotype came up many times. The V call is TRBV15, the J call TRBJ1-1; tentative D call: TRBD1 (5 bases). The CDR3 is made up of 15 amino acids. The germline V gene has CDR1 LNHNV and CDR2 YYDKDF (reference sequence). Trimming left V 1 base short and J 6 bases short, with 15 bases between. DNA of the CDR3: TGTGCCACCAGCAGAGCCCGGGGGGACGGGGCTGAAGCTTTCTTT. This translates into CATSRARGDGAEAFF.

This clonotype was observed a few times. The junction does not match germline at one end; this may be a read error. The chain carries TRBV20-1 and TRBJ2-5; tentatively, D is TRBD1 (6 bases). From germline, CDR1 is DFQATT and CDR2 SNEGSKA (reference sequence). The CDR3 length is 14 residues. The DNA of the CDR3 is TGCAGTGCTCAACCGGACAGAGAACAAGGGACCCAGTACTTC. It is translated as CSAQPDREQGTQYF.

This clonotype was picked up many times. The chain is built from TRBV6-4 and TRBJ2-7, with 8 bases identical to TRBD1. Germline V CDR1 and CDR2: MRHNA, SNTAGT. This CDR3 spans 13 amino acids. V shed 8 bases and J 6 bases; nucleotides not matched to a gene: 9. DNA for the CDR3: TGTGCCAGCCTGGGGACAGGTTCGAGCGAGCAGTACTTC. Encoded protein: CASLGTGSSEQYF.

The chain joins TRBV2 to TRBJ2-7, with D maybe TRBD2 (7 bases). Deletions cut 8 bases from V and 7 bases from J, with 24 bases between. The V gene's germline CDR1 is SNHLY and CDR2 FYNNEI. This CDR3 has 15 amino acids. The CDR3 reads CASSSKGGGPREQYF. The DNA of the CDR3 is TGTGCCAGCTCCTCAAAAGGGGGGGGGCCTCGGGAGCAGTACTTC. The full variable domain, with the rest looked up from reference TRBV2 and TRBJ2-7, is EPEVTQTPSHQVTQMGQEVILRCVPISNHLYFYWYRQILGQKVEFLVSFYNNEISEKSEIFDDQFSVERPDGSNFTLKIRSTKLEDSAMYFCASSSKGGGPREQYFGPGTRLTVT.

This clonotype was detected ten times or more. CDR3 sequence: CASTVGLEQYF. The CDR3 nucleotides are TGTGCCAGCACCGTAGGGCTCGAGCAGTACTTC. V usage is TRBV6-5 and J usage is TRBJ2-7; no definite D call. In germline, CDR1 is MNHEY, CDR2 SVGAGI. The CDR3 spans 11 residues. Trimming pared 7 bases from V and 6 bases from J, leaving 10 bases between.

This clonotype was recorded many times. The V call is TRBV20-1, the J call TRBJ1-5; 9 bases agree with TRBD1. With 5 bases clipped from V and 11 bases from J, the junction kept 28 bases outside the gene matches. The CDR3 covers 19 residues. Germline assignment: CDR1 DFQATT and CDR2 SNEGSKA (reference sequence). The CDR3 loop is CSARSPTLWGGTGQISQHF. The CDR3 DNA reads as TGCAGTGCTCGTAGCCCTACTTTGTGGGGGGGGACAGGGCAGATATCCCAGCATTTT.

With respect to this clonotype: A much larger clone is a single base away; this may be a read error. The J gene is TRBJ1-5, the V gene TRBV4-1; D call uncertain. CDR1 and CDR2 from the germline V gene are MGHRA and YSYEKL. The CDR3 is 15 residues long. In DNA, the CDR3 is TGCGCCAGCAGCCAAGACGACATGGCGAATCAGTCCCAGCATTTT. It codes for CASSQDDMANQSQHF.

This clonotype was seen repeatedly, ten times or more. This chain links TRBV18 with TRBJ1-4; 7 bases line up with TRBD1. V lost 2 bases to trimming and J lost 8 bases; unmatched junction nucleotides: 5. This CDR3 is 14 amino acids long. Germline loops: CDR1 KGHSH, CDR2 LQKENI. Here the CDR3 reads CASSPTTGEEKLFF. As DNA, the CDR3 is TGTGCCAGCTCACCAACAACAGGGGAGGAAAAACTGTTTTTT.

This clonotype was detected many times. The V call is TRBV7-3, the J call TRBJ2-3, with D maybe TRBD1 (5 bases). The CDR3 is 14 amino acids. Germline CDR1 reads SGHTA; CDR2 reads FQGTGA. The V and J ends lost 8 bases and 6 bases respectively, with 18 bases between them. The CDR3 is CASRQGIVGDTQYF. The CDR3 coding sequence is TGTGCCAGCCGGCAGGGAATCGTAGGGGATACGCAGTATTTT.

This clonotype has ten or more counts. The chain joins TRBV23-1 to TRBJ1-5; 7 nucleotides line up with TRBD1. TRBV23-1 is designated an ORF whose function remains uncertain. Unmatched junction bases numbered 6, after V lost 4 bases and J lost 6 bases. The CDR3 is made up of 14 amino acids. CDR3: CASSPGGDAQPQHF. CDR3 in DNA: TGCGCCAGCAGTCCAGGGGGGGATGCTCAGCCCCAGCATTTT.

This clonotype came up many times. The junction departs from the called germline gene at one end, perhaps through a read error. This chain connects TRBV10-3 to TRBJ2-3; D is perhaps TRBD2 (6 bases). This CDR3 is 12 amino acids long. CDR1 is ENHRY and CDR2 is SYGVKD in the germline V gene. CDR3 in amino acids: CAVREALDTQYF. The CDR3 DNA follows: TGTGCCGTCAGGGAGGCATTAGATACGCAGTATTTT.

This clonotype was observed many times. The chain uses TRBV20-1 and TRBJ2-7; possible D gene TRBD2, 6 bases. The germline V gene encodes CDR1 DFQATT and CDR2 SNEGSKA (reference sequence). The ends were cut back, 6 bases at V and 4 bases at J, with 19 bases in the middle. The CDR3 sequence is 14 residues long. Here the CDR3 reads CSAALGPGVYEQYF. In nucleotides, the CDR3 is TGCAGTGCCGCGCTTGGTCCGGGAGTGTACGAGCAGTACTTC.

This clonotype was seen more than once but under ten times. This sequence may be a read error, since a much larger clone differs from it by one base. V and J are TRBV2 and TRBJ1-5; 10 positions match TRBD1. This CDR3 is built from 15 residues. Germline CDR1 and CDR2: SNHLY and FYNNEI. Here the CDR3 DNA reads TGTGACAGCAGTTGGACAGGGGGGAGCAATCAGCCCCAGCATTTT. This codes for CDSSWTGGSNQPQHF.

A remark on this clonotype: A read error may account for a junction end that differs from germline. CDR3 coding DNA: TGTGCCTGCAGCCAAGTTCTAGTCCGGGGGGCAGGAGCTTTCTTT. Translated: CACSQVLVRGAGAFF. The chain combines TRBV3-1 with TRBJ1-1, with D possibly matching TRBD1 (6 bases). The CDR3 sequence is 15 residues long. Germline CDR1 and CDR2: LGHDT and YNNKEL (reference sequence).